This TCR beta chain originates from a study of CD4 and CD8 cells across lung adenocarcinoma regions. Samples came from patients with localized non-small cell lung adenocarcinoma. The CDR3 covers 16 residues. V gave up 3 bases and J gave up 10 bases; unmatched junction bases: 9. The germline CDR1 and CDR2 sequences are MNHEY and SMNVEV (reference sequence). TCRdb re-analysed the PCR reads in MiXCR, keeping a single row per CDR3 protein. The sample lists fewer than 11,000 distinct CDR3 sequences, roughly 49% occurring once. The TCR originated in a male donor with lung adenocarcinoma. The CD4 and CD8 labels of this study may be unreliable. The chain recombines TRBV27 with TRBJ1-6, with 10 bases matching TRBD1. The source material was CD8+ T cells from the margin of a lung tumor. CDR3 nucleotide sequence: TGTGCCAGCAGTTTCACCTCCGGGACAGGGGACTCACCCCTCCACTTT. Protein: CASSFTSGTGDSPLHF.